This T cell receptor beta chain derives from a study of blood T cell repertoires in COVID-19. Authors' methods: Reference gene primer amplification gave estimated nucleated cell counts. Method: immunoSEQ multiplex PCR; TCRdb's copy keeps in-frame clones and lacks some. V and J calls and clone size are given by that table; D and trimming were obtained from the DNA. The top ten clones hold around 6.3% of a sample with roughly 230,000 clones, 85% of them seen once. This CDR3 is built from 16 residues. Germline V gene data show CDR1 as LGHDT and CDR2 as YNNKEL (reference sequence). V was pared by 3 bases and J by 5 bases, with 11 bases of the junction left unmatched.

The origin of this receptor is a woman between 45 and 65 years old who had been exposed to COVID-19. The specimen was PBMCs or T cells enriched from blood (not recorded which). This chain uses TRBV3-1 (or the pseudogene TRBV3-2) with TRBJ2-3, with TRBD2 matching over 7 bases. CDR3 DNA sequence: TGTGCCAGCAGCCACCGAGGGATGGGAGGGGTAGATACGCAGTATTTT. This encodes CASSHRGMGGVDTQYF.